This TCR beta chain stems from a study of beta chain features in type 1 diabetes. Study-wide context: Patients shared similar age, gender and cell yields with healthy donors. Examined across all samples were some 110 million sorted cells. Overall study results and limits: There were fewer insertions and more deletions at the VDJ junctions of type 1 diabetes patients. Patients with Type 1 diabetes showed moderately but significantly shorter TCRB CDR3s in all four CD4+ subsets.

CDR1 SNHLY and CDR2 FYNNEI come from the germline V gene. V dropped 4 bases and J dropped 4; count of bases not matched to a gene: 4. This CDR3 contains 15 residues. This clone was seen more than once but under ten times. Antigen unknown. The sequenced template was cDNA made from the entire isolated RNA. Method: immunoSEQ multiplex PCR; TCRdb's copy keeps in-frame clones and lacks some. The table records roughly 300,000 clones, around 7.6% of them present only once. Sequences were obtained from central memory CD4+ T cells from blood. The source is a woman under 30 in good health. The rearrangement links TRBV2 to TRBJ2-1; 10 bases fit TRBD2. The CDR3 region is CASSVASGRYNEQFF. The CDR3 DNA reads as TGTGCCAGCAGTGTCGCTAGCGGGAGATACAATGAGCAGTTCTTC.